This T cell receptor beta chain came from a study of neurological immune-mediated disorders. Study-level results: When grouped phylogenetically, the repertoires of 18 of the 34 multiple sclerosis patients fell together in one related-CDR3 cluster, which is a possible signature.

5'RACE employing 10-nucleotide random UMIs yielded the cDNA. TCRdb re-called the 5' RACE reads with MiXCR, one entry per CDR3 protein. The sample gives over 45,000 distinct CDR3 sequences, around 3.3% of which show up once; around 16% is in the top ten. This CDR3 is 14 amino acids long. The ends lost 6 bases at V and 5 bases at J; junction bases unmatched: 9. CDR1 MNHEY and CDR2 SVGAGI come from the germline V gene. At least ten counts were recorded for this clonotype. What it binds is unknown. Stored at -80 C, 2 million PBMCs were the source of the unsorted libraries. Sequencing used PBMCs. This clonotype was sampled from a woman aged 45-59 years with multiple sclerosis. The chain has TRBV6-5 and TRBJ2-5; 7 nucleotides match TRBD1. The CDR3, as DNA: TGTGCCAGCAGGTCTACAGGGGCGGCGGAGACCCAGTACTTC. Translating gives CASRSTGAAETQYF.